These 14 T cell receptor beta chains were sequenced from one sample in a study of persistence of HIV-infected CD4 T cells. The libraries were made with immunoSEQ version 4 in survey mode. Generated by immunoSEQ multiplex PCR, the TCRdb table keeps only in-frame clones and is missing some. The table has roughly 9,100 clones, roughly 84% seen once; the top ten hold roughly 2%. An overlapping HIV-1 Gag peptide pool stimulated these cells at about 1 ug/peptide/mL. Responding CD4+ T cells were sorted by upregulation of both CD40 ligand and CD69. For these TCRs, the target antigens are not known. The input for sequencing was CD4+ T cells sorted from PBMCs after approximately 19-hour stimulation, taken from a patient who received antiretroviral therapy. These receptors were collected from an adult woman with HIV who was CMV-seropositive.

The chain combines TRBV7-6 with TRBJ1-1; D ambiguous. V lost 5 bases, J lost 1 base, and 8 bases lay in between. The CDR3 covers 13 residues. The germline V gene has CDR1 SGHVS and CDR2 FNYEAQ. The CDR3 nucleotides read TGTGCCAGCAGCCGAATGGGGAACACTGAAGCTTTCTTT. Translated, it gives CASSRMGNTEAFF. The whole variable domain, remainder taken from reference TRBV7-6 and TRBJ1-1, is GAGVSQSPRYKVTKRGQDVALRCDPISGHVSLYWYRQALGQGPEFLTYFNYEAQQDKSGLPNDRFSAERPEGSISTLTIQRTEQRDSAMYRCASSRMGNTEAFFGQGTRLTVV.

This chain joins TRBV5-4 and TRBJ1-1; D unresolved. This CDR3 has 14 residues. With 1 base removed from V and 4 bases from J, the gap between germline ends came to 11 bases. Germline lookup yields CDR1 SGHNT and CDR2 YYREEE (reference sequence). The CDR3 sequence is CASSLSAYATEAFF. Here the CDR3 DNA reads TGTGCCAGCAGCTTGAGCGCCTATGCCACTGAAGCTTTCTTT.

The genes are TRBV3-1 (or the pseudogene TRBV3-2) and TRBJ1-2; 10 nucleotides align to TRBD1. In germline, CDR1 is LGHDT, CDR2 YNNKEL (reference sequence). J lost 6 bases, V lost 2 bases, and 9 bases had no gene match. The CDR3 loop spans 16 amino acids. DNA of the CDR3: TGTGCCAGCAGCCAAAGAGGCGAGGGACAGGGGCATGGCTACACCTTC. Amino acids: CASSQRGEGQGHGYTF.

This clone was observed once. The chain links TRBV5-4 to TRBJ2-7; D is unclear. The CDR3 has 13 residues. With 2 bases removed from V and 6 bases from J, the gap between germline ends came to 12 bases. Germline values: CDR1 SGHNT, CDR2 YYREEE (reference sequence). CDR3 sequence (DNA): TGTGCCAGCAGCTTCGGCCCCTTAGGCGAGCAGTACTTC. Protein sequence: CASSFGPLGEQYF.

The chain uses TRBV6-5 and TRBJ1-4, with TRBD1 matching 10 bases. V was clipped by 8 bases and J by 8 bases; unmatched bases: 11. Germline V gives CDR1 MNHEY, CDR2 SVGAGI. CDR3 length equals 15 residues. The chain's CDR3 is CASAIPGQGREKLFF. Written as DNA, the CDR3 is TGTGCCAGCGCAATCCCGGGACAGGGGAGGGAAAAACTGTTTTTT.

The chain is built from TRBV6-5 and TRBJ1-1; D is unclear. The CDR3 length is 15 residues. Germline CDR1 and CDR2: MNHEY and SVGAGI. The V end was cut by 0 bases, the J end by 1 base, with 9 bases between. CDR3 sequence reads: CASSYSRNGNTEAFF. The CDR3, as DNA: TGTGCCAGCAGTTACTCTCGGAACGGGAACACTGAAGCTTTCTTT.

V usage is TRBV28 and J usage is TRBJ2-2; D tentatively reads TRBD1 or TRBD2 (5 bases each). The CDR3 is made up of 16 amino acids. V was pared by 4 bases and J by 2 bases, with 14 bases between. Per the germline V gene, CDR1 is MDHEN and CDR2 is SYDVKM. Here the CDR3 DNA reads TGTGCCAGCAGTTCTCCGGGACGGAAAAACACCGGGGAGCTGTTTTTT. This encodes CASSSPGRKNTGELFF.

This chain joins TRBV4-3 and TRBJ1-2, with unresolved D. Deletions cut 2 bases from V and 3 bases from J, with 7 bases between. Germline lookup yields CDR1 LGHNA and CDR2 YSLEER. The CDR3 extends over 13 amino acids. The CDR3 region is CASSQYPHYGYTF. The CDR3, as DNA: TGCGCCAGCAGCCAATATCCTCACTATGGCTACACCTTC.

The chain joins TRBV19 to TRBJ2-5; the match to TRBD1 covers 10 bases. This CDR3 has 15 amino acids. Unmatched junction bases numbered 4, after V lost 5 bases and J lost 1 base. Germline values: CDR1 LNHDA, CDR2 SQIVND (reference sequence). CDR3 protein: CASSYRTGGQETQYF. The DNA for the CDR3 is TGTGCCAGTAGTTACCGGACAGGGGGCCAAGAGACCCAGTACTTC.

The chain carries TRBV11-3 and TRBJ2-1; TRBD1 or TRBD2 may be the D gene (6 bases each). This CDR3 has 16 residues. Germline CDR1 and CDR2: SGHNT and YENEEA. V lost 5 bases and J lost 7, with 21 bases in between. The CDR3 DNA reads TGTGCCAGCAGCCTCGGATCGGGGGCAGGGAGAAATGAGCAGTTCTTC. It translates to CASSLGSGAGRNEQFF.

The table lists this clone with a few counts. This chain joins TRBV3-1 (or the pseudogene TRBV3-2) and TRBJ2-3; TRBD2 matches 7 bases. Germline V gene data show CDR1 as LGHDT and CDR2 as YNNKEL (reference sequence). Germline trimming cut 7 bases from V and 2 bases from J; bases unmatched to any gene: 9. The CDR3 is 15 amino acids. Here the CDR3 DNA reads TGTGCCAGCACCTCTAGCGGCCCTATCACAGATACGCAGTATTTT. It codes for CASTSSGPITDTQYF.

V and J are TRBV15 and TRBJ2-7; TRBD2 aligns across 7 bases. Trimming at V came to 3 bases and at J to 4 bases, leaving 0 bases not matched to a gene. The CDR3 covers 12 residues. Germline CDR1 reads LNHNV; CDR2 reads YYDKDF (reference sequence). CDR3 in amino acids: CATSRGGYEQYF. The CDR3 region has the DNA TGTGCCACCAGCAGGGGAGGGTACGAGCAGTACTTC.

CDR3 residues: CASSFPVGGQYF. The CDR3 region has the DNA TGTGCCAGCAGTTTTCCGGTCGGGGGTCAGTACTTC. V gene TRBV12-3 or TRBV12-4 combines with J gene TRBJ2-5; D is possibly TRBD2 (6 bases). Trimming took off 3 bases at V and 11 bases at J, with 13 bases between the two ends. The CDR3 spans 12 residues.

The genes are TRBV9 and TRBJ1-1; D is ambiguous. V lost 0 bases, J lost 1 base, and 7 bases lay in between. There are 14 residues in the CDR3. Germline CDR1 SGDLS, CDR2 YYNGEE. The CDR3 nucleotides are TGTGCCAGCAGCGTAGATGGGGAGAACACTGAAGCTTTCTTT. This translates into CASSVDGENTEAFF.